The clone carrying this TCR beta chain showed up many times. Germline assignment: CDR1 MNHNY and CDR2 SVGAGI (reference sequence). Trimming cost V 4 bases and J 0 bases, with 8 bases left between them. The CDR3 has 14 residues. This sample is part of a study of T cells after yellow fever vaccination. In the study overall: Fractions containing few cells were prepared with SMART-Seq v4 Ultra Low Input.

TCR cDNA was made by 5'RACE template switching, adding a universal primer site and UMIs. In TCRdb, the 5' RACE reads were re-called with MiXCR into one record per CDR3 protein. The sample contains more than 200,000 distinct CDR3 sequences, roughly 3.5% of which appear only once. Source: PBMCs, taken 15 days after the yellow fever booster vaccination. The genes are TRBV6-6 and TRBJ2-3, with a weak D call TRBD2 (6 bases). The TCR sequence derives from a man aged 18 to 29 who received the YFV17D yellow fever vaccine. DNA for the CDR3: TGTGCCAGCAGTTGGGCGGGGAGCACAGATACGCAGTATTTT. Translating it yields CASSWAGSTDTQYF.